This TCR beta chain came from a study of OX40 agonist ivuxolimab in advanced cancers. Study overall: Participants averaged roughly 60 years of age (range roughly 23 to 85) and were 82.7% male. It was permissible to have had prior anti-PD-1, anti-PD-L1 or anti-CTLA-4 therapy, and around 40% had some. General study findings and limits: The CD4+ and CD8+ T cells in the blood had expanded clonally by week 6 at 0.1 to 3.0 mg/kg.

Turning to this clone: The antigen is undetermined.

CDR3 length: 14 residues. Germline assignment: CDR1 SEHNR and CDR2 FQNEAQ (reference sequence). V was clipped by 1 base and J by 5 bases, with 11 bases between them. Clones were sequenced by immunoSEQ multiplex PCR, and TCRdb holds only the in-frame ones, with some missing. The data contain some 40,000 clones, around 89% of them singletons. The TCR sequence derives from an adult with an advanced solid tumor such as melanoma, head and neck, liver or kidney cancer. The sample was CD4+ or CD8+ T cells sorted from blood, taken in a trial of the OX40 agonist ivuxolimab. This sequence joins TRBV7-9 and TRBJ1-2; D uncertain. CDR3 DNA sequence: TGTGCCAGCAGCTTAGGGACGGACCCATATGGCTACACCTTC. This translates into CASSLGTDPYGYTF.